Detailed here is one T cell receptor (beta chain). The table came from immunoSEQ multiplex PCR; TCRdb's copy has only in-frame clones and leaves some out. The sample lists around 110,000 clones, 85% to 90% seen once, with around 1.2% in the top ten. CDR1 and CDR2 (germline): SGHDN, FVKESK. The ends were cut back, 0 bases at V and 6 bases at J, with 15 bases in the middle. CDR3 length: 16 residues. The sample is drawn from a study of control samples from healthy donors and cancer patients. Sequencing input: PBMCs. This rearrangement joins TRBV14 to TRBJ2-1, with a tentative D call TRBD2 (6 bases). This sequence was found in a woman aged 50 to 65 with colorectal cancer. The CDR3 reads CASSQDPAGLGNEQFF. The CDR3 region has the DNA TGTGCCAGCAGCCAAGATCCAGCGGGTTTGGGCAATGAGCAGTTCTTC.